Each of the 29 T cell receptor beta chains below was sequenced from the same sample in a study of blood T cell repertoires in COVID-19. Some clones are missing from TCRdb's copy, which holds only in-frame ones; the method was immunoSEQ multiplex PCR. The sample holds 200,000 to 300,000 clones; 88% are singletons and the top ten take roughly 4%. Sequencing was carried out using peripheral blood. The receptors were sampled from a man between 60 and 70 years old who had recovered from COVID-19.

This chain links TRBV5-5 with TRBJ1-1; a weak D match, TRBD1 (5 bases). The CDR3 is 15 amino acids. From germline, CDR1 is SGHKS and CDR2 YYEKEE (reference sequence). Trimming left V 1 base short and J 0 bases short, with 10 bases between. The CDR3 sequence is CASSLLTRVNTEAFF. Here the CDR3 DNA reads TGTGCCAGCAGCTTGTTAACCAGGGTGAACACTGAAGCTTTCTTT.

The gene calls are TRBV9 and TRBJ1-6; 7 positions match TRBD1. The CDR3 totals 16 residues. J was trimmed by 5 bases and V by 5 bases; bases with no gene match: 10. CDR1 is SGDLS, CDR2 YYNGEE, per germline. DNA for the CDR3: TGTGCCAGCAGTTCTTCCGGACAGGCCCATAATTCACCCCTCCACTTT. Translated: CASSSSGQAHNSPLHF.

The CDR3 protein is CASSIRDRGNEQFF. CDR3 nucleotides: TGCGCCAGCTCCATCCGGGACAGGGGAAATGAGCAGTTCTTC. The V call is TRBV5-1, the J call TRBJ2-1; 10 positions agree with TRBD1. Trimming cost V 7 bases and J 7 bases; bases outside gene matches: 8. Germline V lookup: CDR1 SGHRS, CDR2 YFSETQ. The CDR3 is made up of 14 amino acids.

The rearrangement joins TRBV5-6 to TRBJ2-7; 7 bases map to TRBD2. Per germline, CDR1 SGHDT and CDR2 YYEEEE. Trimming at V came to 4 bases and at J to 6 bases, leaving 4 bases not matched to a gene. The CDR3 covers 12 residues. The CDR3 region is CASSPGGGEQYF. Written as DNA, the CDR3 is TGTGCCAGCAGCCCGGGGGGTGGCGAGCAGTACTTC.

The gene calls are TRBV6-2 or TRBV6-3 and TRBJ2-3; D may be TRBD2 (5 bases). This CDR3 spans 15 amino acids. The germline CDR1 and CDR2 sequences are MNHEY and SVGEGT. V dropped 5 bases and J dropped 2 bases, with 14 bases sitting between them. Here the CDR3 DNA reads TGTGCCAGCAGTCGAGGGCGGGCAAACACAGATACGCAGTATTTT. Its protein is CASSRGRANTDTQYF.

For the CDR3, the DNA is TGCGCCAGCAGCCCTAAGACAGGGGGGAATGAAAAACTGTTTTTT. Its translation is CASSPKTGGNEKLFF. The chain carries TRBV5-1 and TRBJ1-4, with 9 bases matching TRBD1. Trimming removed 4 bases from V and 5 bases from J; junction bases left unmatched: 6. Germline assignment: CDR1 SGHRS and CDR2 YFSETQ. The CDR3 loop spans 15 amino acids.

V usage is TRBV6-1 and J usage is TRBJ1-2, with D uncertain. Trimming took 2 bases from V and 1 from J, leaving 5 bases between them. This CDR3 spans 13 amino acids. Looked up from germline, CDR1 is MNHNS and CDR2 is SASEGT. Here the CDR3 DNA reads TGTGCCAGCAGTGAACAGATTAACTATGGCTACACCTTC. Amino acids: CASSEQINYGYTF.

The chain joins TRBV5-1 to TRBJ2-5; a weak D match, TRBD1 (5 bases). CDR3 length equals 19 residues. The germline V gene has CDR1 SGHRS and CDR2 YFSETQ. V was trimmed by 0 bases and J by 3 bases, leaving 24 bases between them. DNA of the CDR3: TGCGCCAGCAGCTTGGTACAGGCGCCTGTTCGGACGGAAGAAGAGACCCAGTACTTC. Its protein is CASSLVQAPVRTEEETQYF.

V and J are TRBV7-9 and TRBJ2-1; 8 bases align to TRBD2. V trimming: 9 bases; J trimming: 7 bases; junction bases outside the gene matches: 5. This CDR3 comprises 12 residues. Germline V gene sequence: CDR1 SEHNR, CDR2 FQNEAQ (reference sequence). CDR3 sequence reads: CASAGGWNEQFF. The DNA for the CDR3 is TGTGCCAGTGCGGGGGGCTGGAATGAGCAGTTCTTC.

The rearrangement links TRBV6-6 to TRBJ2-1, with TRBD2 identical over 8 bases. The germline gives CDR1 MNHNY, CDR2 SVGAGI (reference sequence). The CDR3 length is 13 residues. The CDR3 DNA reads TGTGCAATCCACCGGGGGGGGCCTAATGAGCAGTTCTTC. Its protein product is CAIHRGGPNEQFF.

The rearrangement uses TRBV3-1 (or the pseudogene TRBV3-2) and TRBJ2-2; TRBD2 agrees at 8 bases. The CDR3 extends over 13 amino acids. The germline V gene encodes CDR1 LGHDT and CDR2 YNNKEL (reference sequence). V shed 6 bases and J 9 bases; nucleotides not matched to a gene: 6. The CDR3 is CASRNGGARELFF. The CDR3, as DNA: TGTGCCAGCAGGAACGGGGGGGCCCGGGAGCTGTTTTTT.

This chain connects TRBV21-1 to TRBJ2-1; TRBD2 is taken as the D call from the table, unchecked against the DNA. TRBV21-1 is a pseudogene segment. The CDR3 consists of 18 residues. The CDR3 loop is CASSKVVSGGKSYNEQFF. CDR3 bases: TGTGCCAGCAGCAAAGTGGTTAGCGGGGGCAAATCCTACAATGAGCAGTTCTTC.

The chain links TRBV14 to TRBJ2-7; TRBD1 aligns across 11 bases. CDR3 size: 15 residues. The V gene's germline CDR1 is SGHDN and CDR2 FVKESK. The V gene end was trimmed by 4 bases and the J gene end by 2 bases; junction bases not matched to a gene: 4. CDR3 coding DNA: TGTGCCAGCAGCCGCCCGGGACAGGGGGCCTACGAGCAGTACTTC. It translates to CASSRPGQGAYEQYF.

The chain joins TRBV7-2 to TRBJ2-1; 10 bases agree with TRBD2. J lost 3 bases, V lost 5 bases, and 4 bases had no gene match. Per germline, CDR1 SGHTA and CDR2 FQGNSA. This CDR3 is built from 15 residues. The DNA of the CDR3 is TGTGCCAGCAGCGATGGACTAGCGGTCTACAATGAGCAGTTCTTC. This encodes CASSDGLAVYNEQFF.

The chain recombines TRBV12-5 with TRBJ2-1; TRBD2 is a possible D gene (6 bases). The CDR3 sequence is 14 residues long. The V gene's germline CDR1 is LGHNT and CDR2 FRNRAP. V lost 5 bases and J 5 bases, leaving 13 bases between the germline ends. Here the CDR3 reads CASGRLVPHNEQFF. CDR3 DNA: TGTGCTAGTGGTAGACTAGTGCCCCACAATGAGCAGTTCTTC.

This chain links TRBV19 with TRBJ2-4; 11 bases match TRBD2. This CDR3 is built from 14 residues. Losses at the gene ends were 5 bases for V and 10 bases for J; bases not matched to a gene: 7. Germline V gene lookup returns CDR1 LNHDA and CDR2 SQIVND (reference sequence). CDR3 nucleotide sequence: TGTGCCAGTAGTCCGGGACTAGCGGATCTTATTCAGTACTTC. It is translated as CASSPGLADLIQYF.

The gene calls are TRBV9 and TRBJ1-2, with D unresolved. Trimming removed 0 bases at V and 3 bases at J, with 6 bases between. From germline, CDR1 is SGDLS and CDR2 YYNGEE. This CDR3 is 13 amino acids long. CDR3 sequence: CASSVERDYGYTF. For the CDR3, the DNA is TGTGCCAGCAGCGTAGAACGGGACTATGGCTACACCTTC.

This CDR3 reads CASSQVQGTGELFF. Here the CDR3 DNA reads TGTGCCAGCAGCCAAGTTCAGGGGACCGGGGAGCTGTTTTTT. The rearrangement links TRBV4-2 to TRBJ2-2; TRBD1 is a possible D gene (6 bases). The CDR3 consists of 14 residues. Germline lookup yields CDR1 LGHNA and CDR2 YNFKEQ. Trimming pared 1 base from V and 5 bases from J, leaving 8 bases between.

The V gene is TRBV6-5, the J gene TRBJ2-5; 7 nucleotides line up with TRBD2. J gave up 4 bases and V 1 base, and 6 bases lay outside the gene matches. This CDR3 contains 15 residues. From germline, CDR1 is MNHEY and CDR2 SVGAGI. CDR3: CASSYFSSGPETQYF. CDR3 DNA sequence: TGTGCCAGCAGTTACTTCTCTAGCGGCCCAGAGACCCAGTACTTC.

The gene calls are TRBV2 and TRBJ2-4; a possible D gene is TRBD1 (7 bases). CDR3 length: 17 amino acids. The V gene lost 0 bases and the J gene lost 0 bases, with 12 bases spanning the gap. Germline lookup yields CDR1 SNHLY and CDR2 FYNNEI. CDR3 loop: CASSEAEGALAKNIQYF. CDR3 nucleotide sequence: TGTGCCAGCAGTGAAGCGGAGGGGGCTCTAGCCAAAAACATTCAGTACTTC.

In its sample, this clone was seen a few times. The CDR3 nucleotides read TGCGCCAGCAGCCAAGATCGAGCGGGCTCCTATAATTCACCCCTCCACTTT. Protein sequence: CASSQDRAGSYNSPLHF. This chain uses TRBV4-1 with TRBJ1-6; D gene ambiguous. The CDR3 spans 17 residues. The germline gives CDR1 MGHRA, CDR2 YSYEKL. Between the trimmed V and J ends, which lost 0 bases and 0 bases, there was a span of 9 bases.

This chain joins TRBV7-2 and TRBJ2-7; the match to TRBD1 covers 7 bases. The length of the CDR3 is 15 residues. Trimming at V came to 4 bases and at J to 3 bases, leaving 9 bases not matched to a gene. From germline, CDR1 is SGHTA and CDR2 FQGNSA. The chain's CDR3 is CASSSDRVGLYEQYF. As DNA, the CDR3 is TGTGCCAGCAGCTCAGACAGGGTGGGGCTCTACGAGCAGTACTTC.

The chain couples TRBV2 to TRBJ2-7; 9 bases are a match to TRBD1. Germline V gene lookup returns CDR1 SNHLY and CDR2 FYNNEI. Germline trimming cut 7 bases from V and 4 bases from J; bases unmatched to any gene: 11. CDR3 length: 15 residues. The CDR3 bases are TGTGCCAGCACCGCAAGGGGGACAGGGAGGTACGAGCAGTACTTC. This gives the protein CASTARGTGRYEQYF.

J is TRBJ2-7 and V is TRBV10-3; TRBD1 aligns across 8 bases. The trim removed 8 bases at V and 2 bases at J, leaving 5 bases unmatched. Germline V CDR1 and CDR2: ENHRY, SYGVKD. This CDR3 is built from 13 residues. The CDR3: CAIGGTGPYEQYF. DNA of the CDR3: TGTGCCATCGGAGGGACAGGTCCCTACGAGCAGTACTTC.

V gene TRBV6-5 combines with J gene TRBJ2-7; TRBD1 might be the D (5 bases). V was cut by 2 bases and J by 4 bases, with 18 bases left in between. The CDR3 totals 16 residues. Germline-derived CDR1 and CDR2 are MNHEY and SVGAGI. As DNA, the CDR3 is TGTGCCAGCAGTTACACTCGAGATCAGGGATGGTACGAGCAGTACTTC. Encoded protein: CASSYTRDQGWYEQYF.

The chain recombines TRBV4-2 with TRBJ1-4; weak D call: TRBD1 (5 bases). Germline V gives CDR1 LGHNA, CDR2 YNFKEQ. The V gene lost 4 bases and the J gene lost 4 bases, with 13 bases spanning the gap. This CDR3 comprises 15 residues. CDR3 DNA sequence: TGTGCCAGCAGCCTTCAGGGCGGAAGTAATGAAAAACTGTTTTTT. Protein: CASSLQGGSNEKLFF.

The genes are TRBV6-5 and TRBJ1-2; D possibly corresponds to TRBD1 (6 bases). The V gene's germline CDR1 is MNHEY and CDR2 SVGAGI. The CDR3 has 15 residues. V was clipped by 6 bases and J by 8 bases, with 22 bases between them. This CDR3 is CASRNLYRESKGYTF. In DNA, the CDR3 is TGTGCCAGCAGGAACCTTTACAGGGAATCAAAGGGCTACACCTTC.

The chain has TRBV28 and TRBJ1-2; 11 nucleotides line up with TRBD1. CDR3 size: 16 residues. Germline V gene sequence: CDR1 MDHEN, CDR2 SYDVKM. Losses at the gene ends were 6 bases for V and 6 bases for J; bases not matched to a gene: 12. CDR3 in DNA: TGTGCCAGCAGCCTCCCTATCGCGGGACAGGGGGATGGCTACACCTTC. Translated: CASSLPIAGQGDGYTF.

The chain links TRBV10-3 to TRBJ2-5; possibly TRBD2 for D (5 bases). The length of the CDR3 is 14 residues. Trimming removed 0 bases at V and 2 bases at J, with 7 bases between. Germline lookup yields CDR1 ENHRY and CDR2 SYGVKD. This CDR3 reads CAISESGLQETQYF. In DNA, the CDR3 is TGTGCCATCAGTGAGTCAGGACTTCAAGAGACCCAGTACTTC.